The 20 T cell receptor beta chains given below trace back to one sample, sequenced in a study of T cell responses to AZD1222 COVID-19 vaccine. Here immunoSEQ multiplex PCR was the method, and the copy in TCRdb shows in-frame clones only, minus some. The sample has approximately 120,000 clones; around 92% are singletons. Source: peripheral blood, taken on day 0 of AZD1222 vaccination. The receptors were gathered from an adult in good health.

The chain employs TRBV18 and TRBJ1-1; tentative D call: TRBD1 (5 bases). V was pared by 2 bases and J by 3 bases, with 13 bases between. Germline V gene data show CDR1 as KGHSH and CDR2 as LQKENI. The CDR3 loop spans 15 amino acids. CDR3 sequence reads: CASSPIGAGDTEAFF. The CDR3 DNA is TGTGCCAGCTCACCAATCGGGGCGGGGGACACTGAAGCTTTCTTT.

V is TRBV6-2 or TRBV6-3 and J is TRBJ2-1, with D possibly TRBD1 on 6 matching bases. The germline gives CDR1 MNHEY, CDR2 SVGEGT. V lost 0 bases to trimming and J lost 7 bases, with 7 bases between them. This CDR3 is 13 amino acids long. The CDR3 sequence is CASSYSRGNEQFF. In DNA form, the CDR3 reads TGTGCCAGCAGTTACTCGAGGGGGAATGAGCAGTTCTTC.

This clone was counted a single time. J is TRBJ1-1 and V is TRBV7-8; D remains unclear. The CDR3 has 15 amino acids. V was pared by 5 bases and J by 2 bases, with 15 bases between. From germline, CDR1 is SGHVS and CDR2 FQNEAQ. For the CDR3, the DNA is TGTGCCAGCAGCGACACGGGATATTATAACACTGAAGCTTTCTTT. It translates to CASSDTGYYNTEAFF. Drawing the rest from reference TRBV7-8 and TRBJ1-1, the complete variable domain is GAGVSQSPRYKVAKRGQDVALRCDPISGHVSLFWYQQALGQGPEFLTYFQNEAQLDKSGLPSDRFFAERPEGSVSTLKIQRTQQEDSAVYLCASSDTGYYNTEAFFGQGTRLTVV.

V usage is TRBV28 and J usage is TRBJ2-7; tentatively, D is TRBD1 (5 bases). The CDR3 is made up of 16 amino acids. The V end lost 3 bases, the J end lost 1 base, and 16 bases lay between the germline ends. Germline assignment: CDR1 MDHEN and CDR2 SYDVKM. The CDR3 nucleotides are TGTGCCAGCAGTTTTCGGCGACCTTCAGGGTCCTACGAGCAGTACTTC. Its translation: CASSFRRPSGSYEQYF.

This chain connects TRBV5-5 to TRBJ1-4; D ambiguous. Germline CDR1 SGHKS, CDR2 YYEKEE (reference sequence). There are 15 residues in the CDR3. V lost 2 bases, J lost 0 bases, and 8 bases lay in between. CDR3 coding DNA: TGTGCCAGCAGCTTTAGGTGGGCAACTAATGAAAAACTGTTTTTT. This translates into CASSFRWATNEKLFF.

CDR3 protein: CASSPRREGAFF. As DNA, the CDR3 is TGTGCCAGCAGTCCCCGCAGGGAGGGAGCTTTCTTT. The chain uses TRBV7-2 and TRBJ1-1, with D possibly being TRBD1 (5 bases). V lost 6 bases and J lost 10, with 15 bases in between. This CDR3 has 12 amino acids. Germline loops: CDR1 SGHTA, CDR2 FQGNSA.

This rearrangement joins TRBV11-2 to TRBJ1-1, with a possible D match to TRBD1 (5 bases). This CDR3 comprises 14 residues. V shed 3 bases and J shed 11 bases, with 19 bases lying between them. Germline CDR1 SGHAT, CDR2 FQNNGV. Written as DNA, the CDR3 is TGTGCCAGCAGCTTGACCGGTCGGCAGGGCGAGGCTTTCTTT. Its protein is CASSLTGRQGEAFF.

V and J are TRBV10-3 and TRBJ2-3; D is uncertain. The germline V and J ends were trimmed by 8 bases and 3 bases, with 6 bases remaining between them. Germline CDR1 ENHRY, CDR2 SYGVKD. This CDR3 has 11 residues. As DNA, the CDR3 is TGTGCCATCGGGAAGACAGATACGCAGTATTTT. It translates to CAIGKTDTQYF.

The rearrangement joins TRBV28 to TRBJ1-5; 8 nucleotides agree with TRBD1. This CDR3 has 15 residues. The junction had 8 bases not matched to a gene; V was cut back by 5 bases and J by 5 bases. The germline gives CDR1 MDHEN, CDR2 SYDVKM. For the CDR3, the DNA is TGTGCCAGCAGTCCCACTGGACAGGGTTATCAGCCCCAGCATTTT. Translation gives CASSPTGQGYQPQHF.

The chain links TRBV28 to TRBJ1-6; perhaps TRBD1 as D (5 bases). The germline V gene has CDR1 MDHEN and CDR2 SYDVKM. The V end lost 7 bases, the J end lost 6 bases, and 16 bases lay between the germline ends. The CDR3 has 15 amino acids. The CDR3 nucleotides read TGTGCCAGCATGCGTCCGGAAAGGGGTAATTCACCCCTCCACTTT. This encodes CASMRPERGNSPLHF. The whole variable domain, filled in from reference TRBV28 and TRBJ1-6, reads DVKVTQSSRYLVKRTGEKVFLECVQDMDHENMFWYRQDPGLGLRLIYFSYDVKMKEKGDIPEGYSVSREKKERFSLILESASTNQTSMYLCASMRPERGNSPLHFGNGTRLTVT.

The rearrangement links TRBV9 to TRBJ2-2, with a weak D call TRBD2 (6 bases). Germline loops: CDR1 SGDLS, CDR2 YYNGEE. This CDR3 is 16 amino acids long. Trimming stripped 0 bases from V and 6 bases from J, with 15 bases between. CDR3 bases: TGTGCCAGCAGCGTAGGCCCGGGAGATGACGCCGGGGAGCTGTTTTTT. Amino acid sequence: CASSVGPGDDAGELFF. Full variable domain (remainder filled in from reference TRBV9 and TRBJ2-2): DSGVTQTPKHLITATGQRVTLRCSPRSGDLSVYWYQQSLDQGLQFLIQYYNGEERAKGNILERFSAQQFPDLHSELNLSSLELGDSALYFCASSVGPGDDAGELFFGEGSRLTVL.

The genes are TRBV10-3 and TRBJ2-1; D may correspond to TRBD1 or TRBD2 (6 bases each). With 6 bases removed from V and 6 bases from J, the gap between germline ends came to 21 bases. CDR3 length: 16 residues. Germline values: CDR1 ENHRY, CDR2 SYGVKD. CDR3 sequence (DNA): TGTGCCATCAGACAGGGCGGGGCCCCAGGGGCCAATGAGCAGTTCTTC. Protein sequence: CAIRQGGAPGANEQFF.

J is TRBJ1-1 and V is TRBV15; 7 bases line up with TRBD1. CDR1 is LNHNV and CDR2 is YYDKDF in the germline V gene (reference sequence). V shed 2 bases, J shed 2 bases, and the junction held 11 bases outside the gene matches. The CDR3 length is 17 residues. The CDR3 DNA reads TGTGCCACCAGCAGATGGGGGCAGGGGGTCGATAACACTGAAGCTTTCTTT. Translated: CATSRWGQGVDNTEAFF.

This chain uses TRBV30 with TRBJ2-2; 8 positions match TRBD1. Germline CDR1 is GTSNPN and CDR2 is SVGIG (reference sequence). V lost 2 bases to trimming and J lost 2 bases; unmatched junction nucleotides: 10. The CDR3 runs 17 residues. CDR3 nucleotides: TGTGCCTGGAGTCTACTGCCGGGACAGGCTAACACCGGGGAGCTGTTTTTT. This codes for CAWSLLPGQANTGELFF. Looking up the rest from reference TRBV30 and TRBJ2-2 gives the full variable domain: SQTIHQWPATLVQPVGSPLSLECTVEGTSNPNLYWYRQAAGRGLQLLFYSVGIGQISSEVPQNLSASRPQDRQFILSSKKLLLSDSGFYLCAWSLLPGQANTGELFFGEGSRLTVL.

The gene calls are TRBV7-8 and TRBJ2-1, with a tentative D call TRBD2 (7 bases). Trimming took 8 bases from V and 10 from J, leaving 18 bases between them. Per the germline V gene, CDR1 is SGHVS and CDR2 is FQNEAQ. The CDR3 covers 13 residues. The CDR3 region is CASSSREGGEQFF. CDR3 bases: TGTGCCAGCTCATCCAGGGAGGGGGGAGAGCAGTTCTTC.

This sequence joins TRBV11-2 and TRBJ2-5; 7 bases align to TRBD1. Germline loops: CDR1 SGHAT, CDR2 FQNNGV. V was pared by 5 bases and J by 1 base, with 4 bases of the junction left unmatched. The CDR3 is 14 amino acids. As DNA, the CDR3 is TGTGCCAGCAGCCAGACAGGGCCCCAAGAGACCCAGTACTTC. Its translation is CASSQTGPQETQYF. The full variable domain, in which reference TRBV11-2 and TRBJ2-5 provide the parts outside the CDR3, is EAGVAQSPRYKIIEKRQSVAFWCNPISGHATLYWYQQILGQGPKLLIQFQNNGVVDDSQLPKDRFSAERLKGVDSTLKIQPAKLEDSAVYLCASSQTGPQETQYFGPGTRLLVL.

The V gene is TRBV19, the J gene TRBJ2-1; D is perhaps TRBD1 (6 bases). The CDR3 has 17 amino acids. Germline V gene lookup returns CDR1 LNHDA and CDR2 SQIVND (reference sequence). Between the trimmed V and J ends, which lost 5 bases and 6 bases, there was a span of 23 bases. CDR3 in DNA: TGTGCCAGTAGTCCCGGAGGACAGCTGGAACGAGGCAATGAGCAGTTCTTC. Its translation: CASSPGGQLERGNEQFF.

CDR3 region: CASSFGGGTETQYF. CDR3 in DNA: TGTGCCAGCAGCTTCGGGGGGGGGACAGAGACCCAGTACTTC. The chain uses TRBV28 and TRBJ2-5; TRBD2 aligns across 8 bases. The V gene end was trimmed by 6 bases and the J gene end by 4 bases; junction bases not matched to a gene: 7. The CDR3 is 14 amino acids. Germline V lookup: CDR1 MDHEN, CDR2 SYDVKM.

The chain recombines TRBV19 with TRBJ1-5; D might be TRBD1 (5 bases). Germline V lookup: CDR1 LNHDA, CDR2 SQIVND (reference sequence). The V end lost 6 bases, the J end lost 1 base, and 13 bases lay between the germline ends. The CDR3 consists of 15 residues. Here the CDR3 reads CASRTDRDSNQPQHF. The CDR3 DNA is TGTGCCAGTAGAACCGACCGGGACAGCAATCAGCCCCAGCATTTT. The full variable domain, with the rest looked up from reference TRBV19 and TRBJ1-5, is DGGITQSPKYLFRKEGQNVTLSCEQNLNHDAMYWYRQDPGQGLRLIYYSQIVNDFQKGDIAEGYSVSREKKESFPLTVTSAQKNPTAFYLCASRTDRDSNQPQHFGDGTRLSIL.

This CDR3 is CASSSDREGEQYF. The CDR3 DNA reads TGTGCCAGCAGCTCGGACAGGGAGGGCGAGCAGTACTTC. The chain joins TRBV7-3 to TRBJ2-7, with D perhaps matching TRBD1 (8 bases). Germline CDR1 reads SGHTA; CDR2 reads FQGTGA. CDR3 size: 13 residues. V gave up 4 bases and J gave up 6 bases, with 13 bases separating them.